This T cell receptor beta chain was sequenced for a study of control samples from healthy donors and cancer patients. The method was immunoSEQ multiplex PCR; TCRdb's version includes in-frame clones alone and lacks a portion of them. The data contain 150,000 or so clones, approximately 94% of them seen just once; the ten biggest clones take up around 8.5%. Per germline, CDR1 SGHTS and CDR2 YDEGEE. The CDR3 has 15 residues. Trimming took 0 bases from V and 12 from J; bases not matched to a gene: 6. The rearrangement links TRBV5-8 to TRBJ1-6, with TRBD1 matching over 10 bases. The source of this sequence is a woman in her thirties or forties in good health. Source material: blood. The CDR3 loop reads CASSLVDRGKGPLHF. The CDR3 DNA reads TGTGCCAGCAGCTTGGTGGACAGGGGGAAGGGACCCCTCCACTTT.